Listed below are T cell receptor beta chains from one sample, sequenced in a study of shared clonotypes between healthy human individuals. TCRdb's copy holds only in-frame clones and misses some; the assay was immunoSEQ multiplex PCR. The sample yields 1,500,000 or so clones, roughly 95% seen once. The sample comprised naive CD4+ T cells sorted from blood. The source is a man aged 25-40 years in good health. Both conserved end residues are part of each CDR3. D genes are given only for firm matches. The size field is filled for only some rows; it gives once, few, many or a size class.

TRBV5-4	NA	TRBJ2-3	NA	CASSRINPRGGTDTQYF	TGTGCCAGCAGCCGGATCAACCCAAGGGGAGGCACAGATACGCAGTATTTT
TRBV29-1	NA	TRBJ2-7	NA	CSAGRRSHPYEQYF	TGCAGCGCCGGGCGGAGGTCCCACCCCTACGAGCAGTACTTC
TRBV11-3	TRBD2	TRBJ2-5	once	CASSSSTSVRETQYF	TGTGCCAGCAGCTCATCGACTAGCGTTCGAGAGACCCAGTACTTC
TRBV23-1	NA	TRBJ2-7	NA	CASKVRSETCYYEQYF	TGCGCCAGCAAGGTGAGATCCGAGACCTGTTACTACGAGCAGTACTTC
TRBV19	TRBD1	TRBJ1-5	NA	CASSEGGFGQPQHF	TGTGCCAGTAGTGAAGGGGGCTTTGGTCAGCCCCAGCATTTT
TRBV19	NA	TRBJ1-5	NA	CASSIRGGKDQPQHF	TGTGCCAGTAGTATAAGGGGGGGAAAGGATCAGCCCCAGCATTTT
TRBV9	NA	TRBJ2-2	NA	CASSMRTPGRELFF	TGTGCCAGCAGCATGCGCACCCCGGGCCGGGAGCTGTTTTTT
TRBV28	NA	TRBJ2-3	NA	CASSEDRETQYF	TGTGCCAGCAGCGAGGACCGGGAGACGCAGTATTTT
TRBV5-1	TRBD1	TRBJ2-3	NA	CASSLAGTGDPDTQYF	TGCGCCAGCAGCTTGGCCGGGACAGGGGATCCAGATACGCAGTATTTT
TRBV5-1	NA	TRBJ1-1	NA	CASSPDMANTEAFF	TGCGCCAGCAGCCCCGACATGGCGAACACTGAAGCTTTCTTT
TRBV7-3	NA	TRBJ2-3	NA	CASSSNFGTGADTQYF	TGTGCCAGCAGTAGTAACTTCGGGACTGGCGCCGATACGCAGTATTTT
TRBV5-5	NA	TRBJ2-1	NA	CASSLGVGADNEQFF	TGTGCCAGCAGCTTGGGAGTAGGGGCTGACAATGAGCAGTTCTTC
TRBV5-1	NA	TRBJ2-5	NA	CASSLLTGLRGAQYF	TGCGCCAGCAGCTTGCTTACGGGACTCCGAGGCGCCCAGTACTTC
TRBV11-2	TRBD2	TRBJ2-7	once	CASSLGTSEQYF	TGTGCCAGCAGCTTAGGGACTAGCGAGCAGTACTTC
TRBV25-1	NA	TRBJ2-5	NA	CASSAQGRRQETQYF	TGTGCCAGCAGTGCACAAGGCAGACGACAAGAGACCCAGTACTTC
TRBV2	NA	TRBJ1-5	NA	CASSVAQWDQPQHF	TGTGCCAGCAGTGTGGCTCAATGGGACCAGCCCCAGCATTTT
TRBV6-6	NA	TRBJ1-1	NA	CASSYSPGLNTEAFF	TGTGCCAGCAGTTACTCCCCAGGCTTGAACACTGAAGCTTTCTTT
TRBV21-1	NA	TRBJ1-5	NA	CASSKAQRYPGDRGRSYSNQPQHF	TGTGCCAGCAGCAAAGCGCAAAGATACCCAGGGGACAGGGGGAGATCTTATAGCAATCAGCCCCAGCATTTT
TRBV7-8	NA	TRBJ2-7	NA	CASSLGPGAHEQYF	TGTGCCAGCAGCTTAGGCCCCGGGGCCCACGAGCAGTACTTC
TRBV2	NA	TRBJ2-3	NA	CASSEEGAYFMQYF	TGTGCCAGCAGTGAGGAAGGGGCGTATTTTATGCAGTATTTT
TRBV9	NA	TRBJ2-7	NA	CASSAAQAGEQYF	TGTGCCAGCAGCGCCGCTCAAGCGGGCGAGCAGTACTTC
TRBV2	NA	TRBJ1-5	NA	CASSEDSGGGPQHF	TGTGCCAGCAGTGAAGATTCCGGAGGGGGGCCCCAGCATTTT
TRBV6-1	NA	TRBJ2-2	NA	CASSWDNTGELFF	TGTGCCAGCAGTTGGGACAACACCGGGGAGCTGTTTTTT
TRBV5-5	NA	TRBJ2-6	NA	CASRSEVRSSESGANVLTF	TGTGCCAGCAGAAGTGAGGTCAGGTCAAGTGAATCTGGGGCCAACGTCCTGACTTTC
TRBV5-4	TRBD1	TRBJ2-7	NA	CASSRSGTEFDEQYF	TGTGCCAGCAGCAGATCCGGGACAGAGTTCGACGAGCAGTACTTC
TRBV30	NA	TRBJ1-1	NA	CAWSVLLVTEAFF	TGTGCCTGGAGTGTTTTACTCGTCACTGAAGCTTTCTTT
TRBV4-2	TRBD2	TRBJ2-7	NA	CASSQESPSGGSYEQYF	TGTGCCAGCAGCCAAGAATCCCCCAGCGGGGGGAGCTACGAGCAGTACTTC
TRBV7-3	TRBD1	TRBJ1-2	NA	CASSSQTGKNNGYTF	TGTGCCAGCAGCTCACAGACAGGGAAGAACAATGGCTACACCTTC
TRBV5-4	NA	TRBJ2-7	NA	CASSSGPRDEQYF	TGTGCCAGCAGCTCCGGGCCCCGCGACGAGCAGTACTTC
TRBV6-6	NA	TRBJ2-7	NA	CASSFEFYEQYF	TGTGCCAGCAGTTTTGAGTTCTACGAGCAGTACTTC
TRBV25-1	NA	TRBJ2-7	NA	CASSGGYEQYF	TGTGCCAGCAGTGGTGGTTACGAGCAGTACTTC
TRBV11-2	NA	TRBJ1-5	NA	CASSSSGRSNQPQHF	TGTGCCAGCAGCTCCTCAGGGAGAAGCAATCAGCCCCAGCATTTT
TRBV6-6	TRBD2	TRBJ2-7	NA	CASRPTSGDPQQYF	TGTGCCAGCAGGCCGACTAGCGGAGACCCCCAGCAGTACTTC
TRBV28	NA	TRBJ1-5	NA	CASSIIQGSQPQHF	TGTGCCAGCAGTATTATCCAAGGGAGTCAGCCCCAGCATTTT
TRBV5-6	NA	TRBJ2-5	NA	CASSFGVSSRETQYF	TGTGCCAGCAGCTTCGGTGTTTCTAGCCGGGAGACCCAGTACTTC
TRBV19	TRBD2	TRBJ2-1	once	CASSVLAGAYNEQFF	TGTGCCAGTAGCGTTCTAGCGGGAGCCTACAATGAGCAGTTCTTC
TRBV28	TRBD1	TRBJ2-7	NA	CASSLTGVVFYGQYF	TGTGCCAGCAGCTTGACAGGGGTTGTGTTTTATGGACAGTACTTC
TRBV5-1	TRBD2	TRBJ2-1	NA	CASSLSTGLAHNEQFF	TGCGCCAGCAGCTTGAGTACTGGACTAGCCCACAATGAGCAGTTCTTC
TRBV12-5	NA	TRBJ2-2	NA	CASGLVLESRTGELFF	TGTGCTAGTGGTTTGGTACTCGAGTCCCGGACCGGGGAGCTGTTTTTT
TRBV30	TRBD2	TRBJ2-1	NA	CAWGTSGNNEQFF	TGTGCCTGGGGGACTAGCGGGAACAATGAGCAGTTCTTC
TRBV5-8	NA	TRBJ2-3	NA	CASSLAWAGSDTQYF	TGTGCCAGCAGCTTGGCCTGGGCGGGTTCAGATACGCAGTATTTT
TRBV7-3	NA	TRBJ1-1	NA	CASSLTPGTENTEAFF	TGTGCCAGCAGCTTAACCCCCGGGACTGAGAACACTGAAGCTTTCTTT
TRBV5-4	TRBD1	TRBJ1-1	once	CASSTGGQDTEAFF	TGTGCCAGCAGCACTGGAGGACAGGACACTGAAGCTTTCTTT
TRBV27	NA	TRBJ2-5	NA	CASRFPRGTQYF	TGTGCCAGCAGATTCCCCCGGGGGACCCAGTACTTC
TRBV6-1	NA	TRBJ1-2	NA	CASNEWGYGYTF	TGTGCCAGCAACGAATGGGGCTATGGCTACACCTTC
TRBV29-1	NA	TRBJ2-7	NA	CSVAQQWAYEQYF	TGCAGCGTTGCCCAGCAGTGGGCCTACGAGCAGTACTTC
TRBV5-1	NA	TRBJ2-5	NA	CASSLVANWGETQYF	TGCGCCAGCAGCTTGGTAGCGAACTGGGGAGAGACCCAGTACTTC
TRBV18	TRBD1	TRBJ2-3	NA	CASSTLDRGSTDTQYF	TGTGCCAGCTCAACGTTGGACAGGGGGTCTACAGATACGCAGTATTTT
TRBV28	NA	TRBJ2-7	NA	CASQTEAGFTYEQYF	TGTGCCAGCCAAACTGAAGCGGGTTTTACCTACGAGCAGTACTTC
TRBV6-1	NA	TRBJ1-2	once	CASLQVTLGYGYTF	TGTGCCAGCTTACAGGTAACCCTCGGCTATGGCTACACCTTC
TRBV14	NA	TRBJ2-7	NA	CASSQQDSEEQYF	TGTGCCAGCAGCCAACAGGACAGTGAAGAGCAGTACTTC
TRBV5-1	TRBD2	TRBJ2-1	NA	CASSLHAGVYNEQFF	TGCGCCAGCAGCTTGCATGCGGGGGTGTACAATGAGCAGTTCTTC
TRBV7-9	NA	TRBJ2-6	NA	CASTLRSSGANVLTF	TGTGCCAGCACCCTTAGGAGTTCTGGGGCCAACGTCCTGACTTTC
TRBV7-7	NA	TRBJ2-1	NA	CASSYLPGSNEQFF	TGTGCTAGCAGCTACCTGCCGGGGAGCAATGAGCAGTTCTTC
TRBV7-2	NA	TRBJ1-4	NA	CASSLGGGTNEKLFF	TGTGCCAGCAGCTTAGGAGGGGGAACTAATGAAAAACTGTTTTTT
TRBV5-5	TRBD2	TRBJ2-7	NA	CASSQAGGSYEQYF	TGTGCCAGCAGCCAAGCGGGAGGATCCTACGAGCAGTACTTC
TRBV2	TRBD2	TRBJ2-1	once	CASSGGWRENNEQFF	TGTGCCAGCAGTGGGGGCTGGCGGGAGAACAATGAGCAGTTCTTC
TRBV2	NA	TRBJ2-1	NA	CASPRGQGVEQFF	TGTGCCAGCCCACGGGGGCAGGGTGTTGAGCAGTTCTTC